This TCR beta chain was obtained from a study of blood T cells in healthy people across ages. Study findings and constraints: Since the PBMCs were unsorted, naive and antigen-experienced cells could not be conclusively compared. Possibly confounding the expanded clonotype changes was the fact that donor CMV status was unknown.

The CDR3 has 15 residues. The V gene's germline CDR1 is KGHDR and CDR2 SFDVKD. V gave up 6 bases and J gave up 5 bases, with 18 bases separating them. Per-sample PBMC isolation yielded at least 6 million cells. A J-beta primer mix and a sample-barcoded 5' primer were used in a second PCR of about 7 to 12 cycles. MiXCR, run by TCRdb on the 5' RACE reads, gives a single entry per CDR3 protein. Here the sample spans 1.4 million or so distinct CDR3 sequences, roughly 43% being singletons. Points on this clonotype: Its antigen remains unknown.

The material sequenced was blood. This TCR derives from a woman aged 18-29 years in good health. J is TRBJ1-2 and V is TRBV24-1; tentative D call: TRBD1 (6 bases). The CDR3 coding sequence is TGTGCCACCAGTTCACAGGGAGTTTTTGGTTATGGCTACACCTTC. Its protein is CATSSQGVFGYGYTF.